This TCR beta chain was sequenced in a study of shared clonotypes between healthy human individuals. Healthy HIV-negative adults with no recent acute infections or vaccinations were recruited as donors. Unsorted samples relied on 80 million to 90 million PBMCs, which served as the source of genomic DNA. Study-level findings and limits: Owing to a small donor count, the genetic and exposure-history diversity represented was limited.

This CDR3 is built from 13 residues. Unmatched junction bases numbered 11, after V lost 11 bases and J lost 10 bases. Germline values: CDR1 ENHRY, CDR2 SYGVKD. Sequencing was performed on unsorted PBMC DNA using ten immunoSEQ deep assay plates. Repertoires were generated with immunoSEQ multiplex PCR, while TCRdb's copy carries only in-frame clones and drops some. The sample consists of about 480,000 clones, approximately 85% of them appearing once. About this clone itself: Its antigen is undetermined.

The sample taken for sequencing was PBMCs. The sequence derives from a woman aged 40 to 50 in good health. Some clones in this sample may be carry-over from other donors' samples. This sequence joins TRBV10-3 and TRBJ2-1, with 10 bases matching TRBD1. The CDR3 loop reads CASHGDRGREQFF. CDR3 DNA sequence: TGTGCCTCCCATGGGGACAGGGGTCGGGAGCAGTTCTTC.